This is a list of T cell receptor beta chains from one sample in a study of technical replicates of blood from a handful of donors. Method: immunoSEQ multiplex PCR; TCRdb's copy keeps in-frame clones and lacks some. The table has over 55,000 clones, around 97% seen once. Material: T cells isolated from PBMCs. All receptors derive from a human donor in good health. The CDR3 runs from the conserved cysteine through the conserved F or W. D genes are given only for firm matches. Clone sizes are given selectively: once, few, many, or a class where the clone is expanded.

TRBD1,once,TRBJ1-2,TRBV2,TGTGCCAGCACTGTGTCGGGACAGGGGGCAAACTATGGCTACACCTTC,CASTVSGQGANYGYTF
.,.,TRBJ1-6,TRBV6-5,TGTGCCAGCAGTTACCACGGTAATTCACCCCTCCACTTT,CASSYHGNSPLHF
.,.,TRBJ2-1,TRBV28,TGTGCCTCGGTGGTATGGGGGGTCTCATACAATGAGCAGTTCTTC,CASVVWGVSYNEQFF
.,.,TRBJ1-2,TRBV10-2,TGCGCCAGCGTCGACAGCGAGTATGGCTACACCTTC,CASVDSEYGYTF
TRBD1,.,TRBJ1-1,TRBV2,TGTGCCAGCAACTTCCCTCGGGACAGGGGTTACACTGAAGCTTTCTTT,CASNFPRDRGYTEAFF
TRBD1,few,TRBJ1-5,TRBV4-1,TGCGCCAGCAGCCACCCAACGGGACAGCTCAAATCGGTAGGTCAGCCCCAGCATTTT,CASSHPTGQLKSVGQPQHF
TRBD1,.,TRBJ1-5,TRBV19,TGTGCCACTGCCGGGACAGGGGCCTCATATAGCAATCAGCCCCAGCATTTT,CATAGTGASYSNQPQHF
.,.,TRBJ2-3,TRBV7-8,TGTGCCAGCAGCCCGACCAGGTTGATGTGGCCCTATACGCAGTATTTT,CASSPTRLMWPYTQYF
.,.,TRBJ1-5,TRBV29-1,TGCAGCGTTGAAGAGGGGGGGAATCAGCCCCAGCATTTT,CSVEEGGNQPQHF
.,.,TRBJ2-7,TRBV28,TGTGCCAGCACCACCTTGGGACACACCGTCTCCTACGAGCAGTACTTC,CASTTLGHTVSYEQYF
TRBD1,.,TRBJ1-2,TRBV5-1,TGCGCCAGCAGTCCCGGGGGGACAGGGAGGTATGGCTACACCTTC,CASSPGGTGRYGYTF
.,.,TRBJ2-7,TRBV20-1,TGCAGTGCTCACAGCTCCGAGCAGTACTTC,CSAHSSEQYF
.,.,TRBJ2-2,TRBV5-1,TGCGCCAGCAGTCATACAGCCCCGGGGACCGGGGAGCTGTTTTTT,CASSHTAPGTGELFF
.,.,TRBJ1-2,TRBV28,TGTGCCAGCAGTCAGCCCTCCCCGGGAGACTATGGCTACACCTTC,CASSQPSPGDYGYTF
TRBD1,.,TRBJ1-3,TRBV10-1,TGCGCCAGCAGTGAGTCGACCAGGACAGGGGCTGGAAACACCATATATTTT,CASSESTRTGAGNTIYF
.,.,TRBJ1-1,TRBV28,TGTGCCAGCAGCCCGGGAACGGACCAGAGAACTGAAGCTTTCTTT,CASSPGTDQRTEAFF
TRBD1,.,TRBJ2-5,TRBV10-3,TGTGCCACAGGGGGGACAGGGGTGTCCCAAGAGACCCAGTACTTC,CATGGTGVSQETQYF
TRBD2,.,TRBJ2-3,TRBV28,TGTGCCAGCAGTCAAGCACTAGCGGGAGAAGATACGCAGTATTTT,CASSQALAGEDTQYF
TRBD1,.,TRBJ1-1,TRBV10-1,TGCGCCAGCAGTGGACAGGGGGCCCTGAACACTGAAGCTTTCTTT,CASSGQGALNTEAFF
.,.,TRBJ1-2,TRBV6-5,TGTGCCAGCAGGCAGGGGTATGGCTACACCTTC,CASRQGYGYTF
.,once,TRBJ2-7,TRBV28,TGTGCCAGCAGTTTAACGAGCTACGAGCAGTACTTC,CASSLTSYEQYF
TRBD2,.,TRBJ2-1,TRBV6-5,TGTGCCACCAGGTCGCTAGCGGAGAACAATGAGCAGTTCTTC,CATRSLAENNEQFF
.,.,TRBJ2-7,TRBV5-1,TGCGCCAGCAGACAAGCGGGTGCGTACGAGCAGTACTTC,CASRQAGAYEQYF
.,.,TRBJ1-3,TRBV5-1,TGCGCCAGCAGCCACGGACAGGGAAACACCATATATTTT,CASSHGQGNTIYF
.,.,TRBJ2-7,TRBV6-5,TGTGCCAGCAAATTTCTACAGGGAGACTACGAGCAGTACTTC,CASKFLQGDYEQYF
.,.,TRBJ2-7,TRBV7-6,TGTGCCAGCAGCTCATCCTATTCCTACGAGCAGTACTTC,CASSSSYSYEQYF